This entry lists 9 T cell receptor beta chains sequenced from one sample in a study of T cells expressing NK-cell markers. For each CDR3 protein, TCRdb gives one entry from its re-call of the 5' RACE reads, without DNA. Listed are more than 120,000 distinct CDR3 sequences; about 12% falls within the top ten. The sample comprised blood T cells: a sorted CD56 or NKG2C T cell subset, CD4+ or CD8+ T cells, or bulk PBMC T cells (not recorded which). The receptors here all came from a man younger than 30 in good health.

The V call is TRBV6-2 or TRBV6-3, the J call TRBJ2-2; lacking DNA, the TRBD2 call made by TCRdb goes unchecked. The CDR3 sequence is 15 residues long. Germline V gene data show CDR1 as MNHEY and CDR2 as SVGEGT. The CDR3 loop is CASRLAPTNTGELFF.

The CDR3 here is CASSQTALGTIWRYNEQFF. The V call is TRBV5-6, the J call TRBJ2-1; TCRdb returns TRBD2, unconfirmable since there is no DNA. CDR1 and CDR2 (germline): SGHDT, YYEEEE. This CDR3 comprises 19 residues.

The CDR3 loop is CASSLVGGARDGYTF. The V gene is TRBV5-5, the J gene TRBJ1-2; the TRBD1 assignment by TCRdb is unverifiable without DNA. The germline V gene has CDR1 SGHKS and CDR2 YYEKEE (reference sequence). This CDR3 is 15 amino acids long.

The chain links TRBV20-1 to TRBJ2-1. CDR3 size: 15 residues. Germline V lookup: CDR1 DFQATT, CDR2 SNEGSKA (reference sequence). The CDR3: CSAREGGGSYNEQFF.

This sequence joins TRBV28 and TRBJ2-7. The germline V gene has CDR1 MDHEN and CDR2 SYDVKM. The CDR3 length is 11 residues. CDR3 residues: CASSLAIEQYF.

The genes are TRBV19 and TRBJ2-1; without DNA, the TCRdb call of TRBD2 cannot be checked. CDR3 length: 15 residues. CDR1 and CDR2 from the germline V gene are LNHDA and SQIVND (reference sequence). The CDR3 is CASSIWGLADNEQFF. The entire variable domain, with the rest obtained from reference TRBV19 and TRBJ2-1, is as follows: DGGITQSPKYLFRKEGQNVTLSCEQNLNHDAMYWYRQDPGQGLRLIYYSQIVNDFQKGDIAEGYSVSREKKESFPLTVTSAQKNPTAFYLCASSIWGLADNEQFFGPGTRLTVL.

CDR3 amino acids: CASSSTGTNQPQHF. This chain uses TRBV2 with TRBJ1-5; TCRdb returns TRBD1, unconfirmable since there is no DNA. Germline assignment: CDR1 SNHLY and CDR2 FYNNEI. CDR3 length equals 14 residues.

The chain combines TRBV20-1 with TRBJ2-3; no DNA is available, so the TRBD2 call from TCRdb remains unchecked. The CDR3 runs 18 residues. Germline-derived CDR1 and CDR2 are DFQATT and SNEGSKA (reference sequence). The chain's CDR3 is CSARDFGLAGGPADTQYF.

V and J are TRBV10-3 and TRBJ2-5. Germline V gene sequence: CDR1 ENHRY, CDR2 SYGVKD. CDR3 length: 12 amino acids. The CDR3 loop reads CAISESGETQYF.